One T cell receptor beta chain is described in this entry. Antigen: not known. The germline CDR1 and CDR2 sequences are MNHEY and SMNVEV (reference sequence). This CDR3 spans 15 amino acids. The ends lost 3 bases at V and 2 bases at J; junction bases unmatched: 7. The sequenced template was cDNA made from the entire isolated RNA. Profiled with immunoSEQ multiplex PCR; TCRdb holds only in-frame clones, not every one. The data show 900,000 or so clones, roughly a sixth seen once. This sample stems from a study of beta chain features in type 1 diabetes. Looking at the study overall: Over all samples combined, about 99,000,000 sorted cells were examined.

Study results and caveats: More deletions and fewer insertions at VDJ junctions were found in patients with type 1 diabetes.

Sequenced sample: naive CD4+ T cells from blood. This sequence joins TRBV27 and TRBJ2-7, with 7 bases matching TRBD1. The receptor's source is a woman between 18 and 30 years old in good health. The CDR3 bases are TGTGCCAGCAGTTTGGGCAGGGGGATAGCCTACGAGCAGTACTTC. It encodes CASSLGRGIAYEQYF.